The rows below give T cell receptor beta chains drawn from one sample of a study of blood T cells in healthy people across ages. TCRdb re-called the 5' RACE reads through MiXCR, storing one row per CDR3 protein. The repertoire holds 630,000 or so distinct CDR3 sequences, with 32% as singletons. Material for sequencing was blood. The source of these receptors is a woman older than 75 in good health. Each CDR3 is given without its conserved first and last residue.

>TRBV28
ASRVNHEQF
>TRBV15
AASRDRSASGRTYEQY
>TRBV20-1
SALSGGTDTQY
>TRBV3-1
ASSPRVPSTQY
>TRBV6-2/TRBV6-3
ASSPVRLGGSYEQY
>TRBV14
ASSQVGAKIRGGQY
>TRBV5-1
ASSQDRAYGYT
>TRBV12-3/TRBV12-4
ASGRTSGGLRGTQY
>TRBV7-9
AGSLVVLKERGGYGNEQF
>TRBV7-2
VSHGTANFNEQY
>TRBV5-6
ASSFVSRTEAF
>TRBV11-2
ASSGRVAF
>TRBV9
ASSTYSGENSPLH
>TRBV27
ASSPMSGTQY
>TRBV20-1
SARDDGTGWDLLKSTEAF
>TRBV7-2
ASSLGGTNGETQY
>TRBV10-3
AIKSGKGNTEAF
>TRBV6-6
ASSGGGHRQF
>TRBV5-1
ASRSSGVTDAQY
>TRBV12-3/TRBV12-4
ASSLGWGQGYGYT
>TRBV28
ASRPAVFPLRAGELF
>TRBV7-3
ASSSTGGRGLNTDTQY
>TRBV20-1
SAVKRTSGGYNEQF
>TRBV28
ASMHSPNYGYT
>TRBV12-3/TRBV12-4
ASTNLPRFYNEQF
>TRBV5-1
ASSLGLAPGTDTQY
>TRBV6-2/TRBV6-3
ASRWTVTTYEQY
>TRBV20-1
SARAPHEGQPQH
>TRBV6-5
ASSYSNSPNYGYT
>TRBV23-1
ASSQLRGPYEQY
>TRBV5-4
ASSLGDTGTQY
>TRBV7-2
ASSVNPVGGTEAF
>TRBV10-3
AISEQEAIRY
>TRBV11-2
TSSLGAGGGQETQY
>TRBV7-7
ASSLGSQGNEQF
>TRBV6-1
ASSGDRVLAGTGELF
>TRBV5-1
ASSRPGQGDFSYEQY
>TRBV7-2
ASRGDRGNAYEQY
>TRBV25-1
ASSPRGRTEAF
>TRBV20-1
SARDVAEDYNEQF
>TRBV20-1
SATTSGTGELF
>TRBV4-3
ASSRRTGGAYNEQF
>TRBV20-1
SAPGTTKNIQY
>TRBV20-1
SARPNNEQF
>TRBV18
ASSRQGSNEKLF
>TRBV12-3/TRBV12-4
ASRPSGQGDTEAF
>TRBV20-1
SARVIGQGATDTQY
>TRBV20-1
SEAGAGYNEQF
>TRBV25-1
ASSEIGQSYEQY
>TRBV5-6
ASTLTLTGAGEQF
>TRBV12-3/TRBV12-4
ASSLQRGVRDTQY
>TRBV4-2
ASSQEGGTSGVETQY
>TRBV7-9
ASSLSPRRGLNTEAF
>TRBV7-9
ASSLLNSPLH
>TRBV7-2
ASSLGATGRETQY
>TRBV27
ASSLPGGVGGYT
>TRBV7-2
ASSLGPGPGTEAF
>TRBV20-1
SAGDTSYEQY